This T cell receptor beta chain was recovered during a study of blood T cell repertoires in COVID-19. Study as a whole: In each case, the material was cDNA or gDNA derived from T cells, B-cell-depleted T cells, or PBMCs.

V was cut by 1 base and J by 4 bases, with 11 bases left in between. Germline lookup yields CDR1 MNHEY and CDR2 SVGEGT. The CDR3 consists of 14 residues. Authors' analysis steps: Researchers report that nucleated cell counts were estimated from reference gene primer amplification. Using immunoSEQ multiplex PCR, the repertoire was profiled, and TCRdb retains in-frame clones only, with some absent. V and J calls and clone size are copied from that table; D and trimming were computed from the DNA. The sample lists around 200,000 clones, approximately 86% occurring once. Sequencing was performed on peripheral blood. This chain uses TRBV6-2 or TRBV6-3 with TRBJ2-7, with D perhaps TRBD2 (5 bases). The receptor was derived from a woman in her 30s with COVID-19, enrolled during active disease. CDR3 sequence (DNA): TGTGCCAGCAGTTACTTGGTTGGGAGTTACGAGCAGTACTTC. This sequence encodes CASSYLVGSYEQYF.